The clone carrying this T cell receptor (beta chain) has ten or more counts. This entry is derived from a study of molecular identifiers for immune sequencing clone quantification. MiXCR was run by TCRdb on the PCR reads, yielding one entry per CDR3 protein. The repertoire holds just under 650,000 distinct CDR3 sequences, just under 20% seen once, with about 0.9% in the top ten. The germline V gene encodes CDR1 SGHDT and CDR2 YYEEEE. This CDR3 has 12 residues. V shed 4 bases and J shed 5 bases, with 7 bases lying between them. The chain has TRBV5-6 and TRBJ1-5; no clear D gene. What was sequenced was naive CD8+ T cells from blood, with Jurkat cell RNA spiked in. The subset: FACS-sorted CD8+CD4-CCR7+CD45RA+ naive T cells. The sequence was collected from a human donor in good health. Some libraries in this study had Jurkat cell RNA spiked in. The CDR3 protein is CASSVSDQPQHF. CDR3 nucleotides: TGTGCCAGCAGCGTGTCAGATCAGCCCCAGCATTTT.